The rows below give T cell receptor beta chains drawn from one sample of a study of blood T cells in healthy people across ages. A single record per CDR3 protein comes from TCRdb applying MiXCR to the 5' RACE reads. The sample lists over a million distinct CDR3 sequences; almost 60% were seen once. The source material was blood. These receptors were taken from a man younger than 35 in good health. The conserved cysteine and the conserved F or W are not part of the CDR3 here. Fields, in order: V gene, J gene, CDR3 protein.

V: TRBV12-3/TRBV12-4
J: TRBJ1-4
CDR3: ASSTPDRRGEKLF

V: TRBV7-2
J: TRBJ2-7
CDR3: ASSIDRGKVYEQY

V: TRBV29-1
J: TRBJ1-2
CDR3: SVQMSSPQTPNYGYT

V: TRBV12-3/TRBV12-4
J: TRBJ1-6
CDR3: ASSLDRHHNSPLH

V: TRBV10-3
J: TRBJ1-2
CDR3: ATRLAEPWDSVYGYT

V: TRBV28
J: TRBJ2-6
CDR3: ASSPRVLRSSGANVLT

V: TRBV7-8
J: TRBJ2-7
CDR3: ASSSVHYEQY

V: TRBV14
J: TRBJ2-7
CDR3: ASSSPPWTAQY

V: TRBV7-8
J: TRBJ2-3
CDR3: ASSTGDTSTDTQY

V: TRBV6-1
J: TRBJ2-1
CDR3: ASSELASSEQF

V: TRBV4-1
J: NA
CDR3: ASSQMGTGDYEQY

V: TRBV3-1
J: TRBJ1-2
CDR3: ASSQGRQRKWGYT

V: TRBV29-1
J: TRBJ2-1
CDR3: SVESGGSQRNEQF

V: TRBV6-5
J: NA
CDR3: ASSPTSSGNEQY

V: TRBV7-6
J: TRBJ1-5
CDR3: ASSPNPLNQPQH

V: TRBV20-1
J: TRBJ2-3
CDR3: SARALTDTQY

V: TRBV7-9
J: TRBJ2-4
CDR3: ASSPRTSGSGVEQY

V: TRBV24-1
J: TRBJ1-5
CDR3: ATKAGASNQPQH

V: TRBV29-1
J: TRBJ2-1
CDR3: SATDANNEQF

V: TRBV20-1
J: TRBJ2-1
CDR3: SARFSGSRVNEQF

V: TRBV6-1
J: TRBJ1-2
CDR3: ASSERAGGYT

V: TRBV20-1
J: TRBJ2-1
CDR3: SALSSGSRDEQF

V: TRBV20-1
J: TRBJ2-7
CDR3: SARDLTGTADYEQY

V: TRBV11-2
J: TRBJ2-7
CDR3: ASSHRDQHEQY

V: TRBV6-2/TRBV6-3
J: TRBJ1-1
CDR3: ASTNKRTGEDAF

V: TRBV12-3/TRBV12-4
J: TRBJ2-1
CDR3: ASRTPGAPNEQF

V: TRBV11-2
J: TRBJ2-2
CDR3: ASTLVRGVTGELF

V: TRBV6-5
J: TRBJ1-2
CDR3: ASSTGKRDGYT

V: TRBV3-1
J: TRBJ2-7
CDR3: ASSHRERTAAYEQY

V: TRBV4-3
J: NA
CDR3: ASSQDWTGEEETQY

V: TRBV5-4
J: TRBJ1-2
CDR3: ASSLAGPSNYGYT

V: TRBV18
J: TRBJ1-1
CDR3: ASSPGPRQGTEAF

V: TRBV12-3/TRBV12-4
J: TRBJ2-7
CDR3: ASSFYSGSREQY

V: TRBV20-1
J: TRBJ1-2
CDR3: SARSGTGVTGYT

V: TRBV7-2
J: TRBJ2-3
CDR3: ASSLGQDRQY

V: TRBV6-6
J: TRBJ2-3
CDR3: ASKRDTTTDTQY

V: TRBV18
J: TRBJ1-6
CDR3: ASSPLPYNSPLH

V: TRBV6-6
J: TRBJ2-5
CDR3: ASSSGQAVETQY

V: TRBV7-2
J: TRBJ2-7
CDR3: ASSLGPSGSAYEQY

V: TRBV11-2
J: TRBJ2-7
CDR3: ASSSGNLEQY

V: TRBV7-9
J: TRBJ1-2
CDR3: ASSLVQGANYGYT

V: TRBV20-1
J: NA
CDR3: SANPLQGGLYEQY

V: TRBV27
J: TRBJ2-7
CDR3: ASSPLRAYEQY

V: TRBV5-6
J: TRBJ2-5
CDR3: ASSPWTDKRETQY

V: TRBV6-2/TRBV6-3
J: TRBJ1-1
CDR3: ASSLGLGEAF

V: TRBV20-1
J: TRBJ1-2
CDR3: SADRTGLGGYT

V: TRBV4-1
J: TRBJ1-5
CDR3: ASSQEGGGNQPQH